The present TCR beta chain was sequenced within a study of long-term antiretroviral therapy in people with HIV (dated by TCRdb to about 2022). Regarding the research as a whole: Collection of the earliest samples took place about a decade ahead of the 2015 WHO recommendation for immediate ART, at a time when ART was typically delayed until CD4 counts fell. This retrospective serial study examined whether starting ART and sustained HIV suppression were associated with changes in the composition and diversity of the TRB repertoire in peripheral blood. A total of over 150 cryopreserved PBMC samples came from 30 adults with confirmed HIV infection and were collected serially over a mean of around 6 years (range 1-12). Of the 30 to 35 participants with HIV, ten to eleven were female. No cross-contamination during QIAcube processing turned up in test extractions that ran a monoclonal T-cell line alongside 30 to 35 polyclonal samples. Study-level results and caveats: A significant increase in TRB diversity was found to be associated with ART initiation, although TRB diversity was observed to remain significantly below that of transplant donor controls even after long-term ART. Unsorted PBMC were profiled instead of sorted CD4+ and CD8+ T cells because pre-ART samples had limited cell numbers. HIV repertoires had narrower CDR3 length ranges than controls, and the network structure suggested an antigen-experienced repertoire that shifted only slightly toward naive after ART. The samples span the years 2004 to 2017, and the ART regimens used at that time may not be as effective as current regimens. Expanded TRB clones identified before ART initiation dominated the repertoire at all time points, although this dominance fluctuated and declined in many PLHIV after ART. No data were available on ART adherence, viral resistance or therapy changes, limiting inferences about post-ART repertoire changes. Because PBMC availability was limited, only the TCR beta chain was sequenced, with no alpha chain pairing.

The immunoSEQ hsTCRB v3.0 assay was used at survey level resolution for TRB variable region sequencing. The targeted TRB sequencing depth was about 35,000-55,000 T-cell genomes per sample. TRB libraries were pooled and sequenced on an Illumina MiSeq using a v3 150-cycle kit. As for the original processing: Repertoire analysis was performed in R inside a reproducible Nextflow workflow that covered QC, data transformation and analysis. LymphoSeq2, an R package for exploring AIRR-Seq data, was used to implement custom analyses. A few samples that yielded fewer than 5000 total TRB sequences were excluded, so that 150 to 200 HIV repertoires were analyzed. Among the 170 to 200 retained HIV repertoires, 55 to 60 were collected before ART initiation and around 130 after ART initiation. Repertoires were downsampled to 5000 TRB nucleotide sequences, and summary statistics were averaged over 100 downsampling iterations. The analysis kept only TRB sequences whose CDR3 regions were at least seven amino acids long. Diversity was assessed using a clonality score derived from Shannon entropy and using the Gini coefficient. In the repertoire networks, any two of the top 5000 CDR3 amino acid sequences were linked whenever the two sequences differed by an edit distance of one. GLIPH2 predicted antigen specificity groups and MHC restriction for TRB CDR3 amino acid sequences. To flag known CMV, EBV, HIV or tissue antigen associations, CDR3 amino acid sequences were matched against VDJdb and McPAS-TCR. Pre-ART, post-ART and control groups were compared with Wilcoxon signed-rank tests and Holm-Bonferroni correction. This immuneACCESS table, as held by TCRdb, lists in-frame sequences with V and J called but not all clones. Of the missing ones, under half trace to an unresolved V gene in checked studies; the others have no known cause. From that table come the V and J calls and clone size; the DNA was used to work out D and trimming. The sample includes roughly 20,000 clones, with 65% to 85% observed a single time. The top ten clones comprise 12% of the sample.

A few counts support this clone. The antigen it binds to is not known. Within one base of it there is no much larger clone, and no base qualities were kept. To be included, a participant needed at least one PBMC sample from before ART initiation plus at least two post-ART samples. Treatment was received in the United States of America by all participants with HIV. Before DNA extraction, cryopreserved samples containing roughly 1-11 million PBMC were thawed and washed. At the time of the earliest PBMC sample, participants with HIV were aged between about 20 and 54 years. PBMC samples were contributed by each participant from 1-4 timepoints before ART initiation and 2-8 timepoints after ART initiation, with a median of 7 samples. Serial HIV viral load, CD4+ T-cell count, ART history and demographic data were obtained for every participant. Using a Qiagen kit on a QIAcube, genomic DNA was extracted from unsorted PBMC, with samples processed in batches of 12.

The V end loses 6 bases and the J end loses 0 bases, and a stretch of 12 bases separates them. CDR1 and CDR2 were assigned from the germline V gene as SGHTA and FQGNSA. The CDR3 measures 15 amino acids from cysteine to phenylalanine. Just the 45-base CDR3 DNA is kept, in frame starting at base 1. The sequence was obtained from a woman aged 35 to 49 with HIV. Rearrangement joined TRBV7-2 to TRBJ1-5; perhaps TRBD1 is the D gene, with 5 bases matching. Here the sequenced sample was unsorted PBMCs, taken around 21 months before starting antiretroviral therapy. The DNA sequence follows: TGTGCCAGCAGTACAGGAGGGGCTAGCAATCAGCCCCAGCATTTT. Its coded protein is CASSTGGASNQPQHF.